The source of this T cell receptor (beta chain) is a study of blood T cells in healthy people across ages (dated by TCRdb to 2015 to 2017). As for the study more broadly: Template switching captured roughly one uniquely barcoded TCR beta cDNA molecule per two T cells in model experiments. The study measured age-related changes in TCR beta repertoire diversity using deep sequencing normalized with unique cDNA molecular identifiers. The donors were divided into four age groups: young (average around 15 years), middle-aged (about 40), aged (about 61) and long-lived (about 79). Donors of different ages were randomly distributed across sequencing lanes to avoid experimental bias. For two donors (one aged 18 to 29 and one aged 80 or older), the study analyzed two additional independent replicas of 1 million unique cDNA reads from the same blood draw.

The roughly 39 donors, aged about 6 to 95 years, were systemically healthy Caucasian individuals from Russia. Each donor gave ten milliliters of peripheral blood, collected into EDTA-treated Vacutainer tubes. Ficoll-Paque density-gradient centrifugation was used to isolate PBMCs, with at least 7 million obtained per sample. Total RNA was extracted from PBMCs with Trizol reagent, with at least 5.5 micrograms obtained per sample. Naive CD45RAhigh/CD27high T cell percentages were measured by flow cytometry on a PBMC aliquot from every donor. The CDR3 contains 15 residues, cysteine and phenylalanine counted. The only DNA kept is the CDR3, 45 bases in frame from the first base. Per the germline V gene, MGHRA is the CDR1 and YSYEKL is the CDR2. V lost 1 base and J lost 2 bases; the stretch between them is 11 bases long. Library prep was done by 5' RACE. TCRdb names Illumina HiSeq 2500 as the instrument used. The second PCR ran for roughly 6 to 11 cycles and used a J-beta primer mix along with a sample-barcoded 5' primer. Each TCR beta cDNA molecule received a unique molecular identifier from a template-switch 5' adaptor carrying 12 random nucleotides. At least 2.5 million CDR3-containing paired-end reads were obtained from each sample. All of the RNA was converted into first-strand cDNA using the Mint cDNA synthesis kit, with a TRBC-specific oligonucleotide serving as the primer. Following uracil-DNA glycosylase treatment, a first 18-cycle PCR with universal primers M1SS and BC2_uni_R was performed on all cDNA. Per the original workflow: Each sample was normalized by randomly selecting 1 million high-quality reads, each carrying a distinct molecular identifier. Reads sharing molecular identifiers were discarded rather than binned into consensus sequences. CDR3 identification, clonotype clustering and error correction used MiTCR with a Q25 quality threshold and the strictest error-elimination algorithm. Lower-bound total TCR beta diversity was estimated with a nonparametric unseen species model using Euler transformation. In-frame beta chains were kept once TCRdb had trimmed the public reads at Q25 with fastp and called clones with MiXCR. Entries that share a CDR3 protein sequence are merged under the most common genes and DNA. TCRdb's processing, not the authors', yielded these V and J calls. In this sample the table shows about 1,400,000 distinct CDR3 sequences, around 55% of which occur a single time. Of the sample, over 5.5% is held by the ten largest clones.

On this clonotype itself: No cognate antigen has been identified for it. Nothing much larger sits one base from this clone, and base qualities are not available.

What the work shows at the level of the full study, not this receptor alone: Because profiling used bulk unsorted PBMCs, naive and antigen-experienced compartments could not be compared conclusively. Estimates of total diversity from one million sequenced T cells were regarded as lower bounds and underestimates. A strong correlation was found between observed TCR beta diversity and the percentage of naive T cells measured by flow cytometry. Because the CMV infection status of the donors was unknown, age-related changes in expanded clonotypes may potentially have been confounded. As age increased, observed TCR beta diversity per million T cells dropped in a roughly linear way, and a significant reduction was already evident by age about 40. Compared with the aged group, the long-lived group had more naive CD4+ T cells, fewer expanded clones and increased TCR diversity, suggesting age selection.

The chain employs TRBV4-1 and TRBJ2-5, and the D gene may be TRBD1, 6 bases matching. Specimen: blood. This clonotype originated in a man aged 18-30 years in good health. The CDR3 region: CASSQGVGTQETQYF. Here is the DNA: TGCGCCAGCAGCCAAGGGGTAGGGACACAAGAGACCCAGTACTTC.